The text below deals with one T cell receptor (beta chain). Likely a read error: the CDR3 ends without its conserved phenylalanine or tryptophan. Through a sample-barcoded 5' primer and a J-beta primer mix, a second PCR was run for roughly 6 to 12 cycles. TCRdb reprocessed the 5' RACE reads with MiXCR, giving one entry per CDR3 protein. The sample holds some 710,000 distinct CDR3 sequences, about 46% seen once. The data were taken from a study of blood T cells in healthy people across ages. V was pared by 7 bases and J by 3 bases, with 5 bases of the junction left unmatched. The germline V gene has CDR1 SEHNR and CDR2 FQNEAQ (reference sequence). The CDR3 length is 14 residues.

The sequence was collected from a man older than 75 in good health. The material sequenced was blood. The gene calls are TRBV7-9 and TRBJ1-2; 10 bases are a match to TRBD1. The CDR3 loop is CASKPTGGDYGYTL. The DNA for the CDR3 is TGTGCCAGCAAACCGACAGGGGGCGACTATGGCTACACCTTG.